The clone carrying this TCR beta chain appeared a single time. Profiled with immunoSEQ multiplex PCR; TCRdb holds only in-frame clones, not every one. The table records 70,000 or so clones, around 85% of them present only once. This CDR3 has 17 residues. This sample was included in a study of OX40 agonist ivuxolimab in advanced cancers. Across the whole study: In three patients, partial responses were observed, one with hepatocellular carcinoma and two with cutaneous melanoma.

Specimen: CD4+ or CD8+ T cells sorted from blood, collected in a trial of the OX40 agonist ivuxolimab. The TCR sequence derives from an adult with an advanced solid tumor such as melanoma, head and neck, liver or kidney cancer. The rearrangement uses TRBV1 and TRBJ2-7; the D call in the table, TRBD1, was not verified against the DNA. TRBV1 is marked as a pseudogene. The CDR3 region is CTSSQVDAGKETYEQYF. Written as DNA, the CDR3 is TGCACCAGCAGCCAAGTTGATGCAGGTAAAGAGACCTACGAGCAGTACTTC.